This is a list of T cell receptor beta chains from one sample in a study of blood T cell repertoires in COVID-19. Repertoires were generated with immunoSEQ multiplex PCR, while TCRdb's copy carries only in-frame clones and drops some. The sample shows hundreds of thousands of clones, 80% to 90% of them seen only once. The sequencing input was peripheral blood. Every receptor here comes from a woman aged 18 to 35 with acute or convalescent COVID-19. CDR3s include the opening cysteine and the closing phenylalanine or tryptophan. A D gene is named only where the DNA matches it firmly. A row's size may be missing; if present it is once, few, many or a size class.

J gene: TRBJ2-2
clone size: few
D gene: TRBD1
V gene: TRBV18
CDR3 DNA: TGTGCCAGCTCACCTCAGATAACGACAGGGACGGGCACCGGGGAGCTGTTTTTT
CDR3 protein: CASSPQITTGTGTGELFF

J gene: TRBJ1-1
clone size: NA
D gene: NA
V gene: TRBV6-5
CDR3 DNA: TGTGCCAGCAGGCCCGACAGGGAAGCTTTCTTT
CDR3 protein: CASRPDREAFF

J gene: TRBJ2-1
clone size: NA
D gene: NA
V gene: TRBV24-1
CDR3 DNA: TGTGCCACCAGTGACCCTGGGCCGAGCTCCTACAATGAGCAGTTCTTC
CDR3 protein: CATSDPGPSSYNEQFF

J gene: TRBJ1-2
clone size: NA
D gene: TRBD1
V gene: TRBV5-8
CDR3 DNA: TGTGCCAGCCAGACAGGGTCTGGAGGCTACACCTTC
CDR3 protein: CASQTGSGGYTF

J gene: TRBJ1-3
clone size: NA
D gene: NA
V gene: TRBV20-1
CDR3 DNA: TGCAGTGCTAGTGATTGGGGGGACCTCTCTGGAAACACCATATATTTT
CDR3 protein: CSASDWGDLSGNTIYF

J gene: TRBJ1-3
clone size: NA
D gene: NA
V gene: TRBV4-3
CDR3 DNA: TGCGCCAGCAGCCCAAGTTGGCTAGCTGGAAACACCATATATTTT
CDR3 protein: CASSPSWLAGNTIYF

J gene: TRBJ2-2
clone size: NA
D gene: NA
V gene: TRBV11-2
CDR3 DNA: TGTGCCAGCAGCGCAGACACCGGGGAGCTGTTTTTT
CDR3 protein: CASSADTGELFF

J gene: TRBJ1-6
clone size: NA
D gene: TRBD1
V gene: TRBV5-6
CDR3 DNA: TGTGCCAGCAGCTTGGGTGGACAGGCACCCCTCCACTTT
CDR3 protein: CASSLGGQAPLHF

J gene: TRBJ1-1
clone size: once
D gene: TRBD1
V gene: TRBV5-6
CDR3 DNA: TGTGCCAGCAGCTCCCCGACAGGGGGGACTGAAGCTTTCTTT
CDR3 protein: CASSSPTGGTEAFF

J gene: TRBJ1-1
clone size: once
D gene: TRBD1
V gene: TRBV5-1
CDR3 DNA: TGCGCCAGCAGCGTGACAGGGGTGAACACTGAAGCTTTCTTT
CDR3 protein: CASSVTGVNTEAFF

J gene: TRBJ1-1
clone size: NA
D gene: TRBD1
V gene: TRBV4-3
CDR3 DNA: TGCGCCAGCAGCCACCGGACAGGGGAAGCTTTCTTT
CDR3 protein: CASSHRTGEAFF

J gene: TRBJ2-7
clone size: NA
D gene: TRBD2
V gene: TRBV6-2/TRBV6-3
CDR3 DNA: TGTGCCAGCAGTTCATCACAGCGGGGTTCCTACGAGCAGTACTTC
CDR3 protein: CASSSSQRGSYEQYF

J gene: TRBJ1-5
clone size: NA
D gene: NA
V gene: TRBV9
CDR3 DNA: TGTGCCAGCAATGAGGGTCCGGCCAATCAGCCCCAGCATTTT
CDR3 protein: CASNEGPANQPQHF

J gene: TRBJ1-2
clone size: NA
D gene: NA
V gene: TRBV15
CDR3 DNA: TGTGCCACCAGCAGAGGAGGATTCTCAGATGGCTACACCTTC
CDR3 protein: CATSRGGFSDGYTF

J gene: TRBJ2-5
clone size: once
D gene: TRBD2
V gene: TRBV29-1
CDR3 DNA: TGCAGCGTTGAAGATAGCGGGCACACCCAAGAGACCCAGTACTTC
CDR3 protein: CSVEDSGHTQETQYF

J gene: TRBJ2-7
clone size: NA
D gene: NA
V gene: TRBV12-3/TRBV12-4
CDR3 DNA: TGTGCCAGCAGTTTGCTAGCAGGCGAGCAGTACTTC
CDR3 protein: CASSLLAGEQYF

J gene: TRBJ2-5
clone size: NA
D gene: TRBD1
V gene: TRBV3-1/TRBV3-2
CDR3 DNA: TGTGCCAGCAGCCAGGGACAGGGGCGTCGAGAGACCCAGTACTTC
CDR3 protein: CASSQGQGRRETQYF

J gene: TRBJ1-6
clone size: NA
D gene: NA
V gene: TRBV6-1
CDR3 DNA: TGTGCCAGCAGTGAACCCGCAGGGGTTAGTTCACCCCTCCACTTT
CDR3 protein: CASSEPAGVSSPLHF